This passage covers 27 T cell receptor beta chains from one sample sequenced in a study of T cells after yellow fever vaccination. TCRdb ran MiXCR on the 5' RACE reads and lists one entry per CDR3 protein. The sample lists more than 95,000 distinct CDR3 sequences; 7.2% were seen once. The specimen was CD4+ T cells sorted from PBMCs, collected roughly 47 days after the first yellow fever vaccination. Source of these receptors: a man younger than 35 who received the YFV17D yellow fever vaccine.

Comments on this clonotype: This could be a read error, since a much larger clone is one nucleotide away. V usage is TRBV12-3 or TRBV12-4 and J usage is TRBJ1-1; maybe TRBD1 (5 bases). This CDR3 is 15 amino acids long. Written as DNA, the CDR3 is TGTTCCAGCAGTTTTGGTAGGGGCGCGGGCACTGAAGCTTTCTTT. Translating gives CSSSFGRGAGTEAFF.

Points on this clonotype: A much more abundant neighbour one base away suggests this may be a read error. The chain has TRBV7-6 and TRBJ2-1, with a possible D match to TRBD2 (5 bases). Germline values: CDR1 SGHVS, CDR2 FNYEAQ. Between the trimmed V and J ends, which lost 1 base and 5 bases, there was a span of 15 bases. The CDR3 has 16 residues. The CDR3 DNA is TGTGCCAGCAGCTTAGGGTCGACTCCCGGGGACAATGAGCAGTTCTTC. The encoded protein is CASSLGSTPGDNEQFF. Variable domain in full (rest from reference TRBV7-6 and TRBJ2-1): GAGVSQSPRYKVTKRGQDVALRCDPISGHVSLYWYRQALGQGPEFLTYFNYEAQQDKSGLPNDRFSAERPEGSISTLTIQRTEQRDSAMYRCASSLGSTPGDNEQFFGPGTRLTVL.

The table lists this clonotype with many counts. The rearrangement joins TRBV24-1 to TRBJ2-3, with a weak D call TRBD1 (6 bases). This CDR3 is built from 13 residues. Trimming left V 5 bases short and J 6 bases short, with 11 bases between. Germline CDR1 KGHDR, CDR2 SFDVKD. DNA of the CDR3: TGTGCCACCAGTGTACAGGGAGTGGATACGCAGTATTTT. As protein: CATSVQGVDTQYF.

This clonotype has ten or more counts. The CDR3 reads CASSTAPYSYEQYV. The CDR3 DNA is TGTGCCAGCTCTACGGCGCCGTACTCCTACGAGCAGTACGTC. The rearrangement joins TRBV5-4 to TRBJ2-7; D is ambiguous. The germline CDR1 and CDR2 sequences are SGHNT and YYREEE (reference sequence). V dropped 7 bases and J dropped 0 bases, with 14 bases sitting between them. The CDR3 length is 14 residues.

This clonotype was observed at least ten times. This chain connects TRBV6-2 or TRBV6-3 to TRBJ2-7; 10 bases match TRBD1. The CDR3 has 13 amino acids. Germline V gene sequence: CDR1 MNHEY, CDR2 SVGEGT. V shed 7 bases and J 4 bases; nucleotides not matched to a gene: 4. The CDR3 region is CASKRQGAYEQYV. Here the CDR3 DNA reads TGTGCCAGCAAGAGACAGGGGGCTTACGAGCAGTACGTC.

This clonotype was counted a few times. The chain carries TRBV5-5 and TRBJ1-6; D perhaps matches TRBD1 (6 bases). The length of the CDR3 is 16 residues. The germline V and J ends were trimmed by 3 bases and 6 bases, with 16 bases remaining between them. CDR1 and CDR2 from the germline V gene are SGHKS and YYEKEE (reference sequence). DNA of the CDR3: TGTGCCAGCAGCTCAGCGCGAGGGGGATCTAATTCACCCCTCCACTTT. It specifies CASSSARGGSNSPLHF.

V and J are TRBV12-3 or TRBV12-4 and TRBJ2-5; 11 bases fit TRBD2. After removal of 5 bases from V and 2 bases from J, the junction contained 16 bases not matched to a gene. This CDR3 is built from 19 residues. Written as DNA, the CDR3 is TGTGCCAGCAGTCGACCAACCGATCTAGCGGGGGGTAGTCAAGAGACCCAGTACTTC. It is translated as CASSRPTDLAGGSQETQYF.

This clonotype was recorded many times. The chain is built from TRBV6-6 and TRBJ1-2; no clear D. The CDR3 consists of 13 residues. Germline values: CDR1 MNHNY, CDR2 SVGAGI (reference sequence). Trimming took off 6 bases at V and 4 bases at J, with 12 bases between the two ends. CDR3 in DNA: TGTGCCAGCAGCGACCGGGAGATCTATGGCTACACCTTC. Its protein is CASSDREIYGYTF.

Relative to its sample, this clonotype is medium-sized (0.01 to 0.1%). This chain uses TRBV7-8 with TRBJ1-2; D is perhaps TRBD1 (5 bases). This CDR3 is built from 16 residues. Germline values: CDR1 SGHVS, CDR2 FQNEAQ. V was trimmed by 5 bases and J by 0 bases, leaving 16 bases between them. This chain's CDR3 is CASSLGQAWANYGYTF. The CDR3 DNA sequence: TGTGCCAGCAGCCTCGGACAAGCCTGGGCTAACTATGGCTACACCTTC.

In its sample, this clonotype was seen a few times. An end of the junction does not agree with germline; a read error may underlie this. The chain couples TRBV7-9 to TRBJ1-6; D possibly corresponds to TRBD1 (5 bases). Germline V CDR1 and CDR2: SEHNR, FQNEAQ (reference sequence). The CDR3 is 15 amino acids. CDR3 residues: CAISLGGGRNSPLHF. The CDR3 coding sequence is TGTGCCATCAGCCTGGGGGGGGGTAGGAATTCACCCCTCCACTTT.

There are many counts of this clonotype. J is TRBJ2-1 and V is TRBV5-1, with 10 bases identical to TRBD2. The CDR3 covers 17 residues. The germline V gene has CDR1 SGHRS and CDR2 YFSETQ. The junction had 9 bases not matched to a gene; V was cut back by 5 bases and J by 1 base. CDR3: CASRPTSGGVSYNEQFF. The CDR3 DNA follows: TGCGCCAGCAGACCGACGAGCGGGGGGGTGTCCTACAATGAGCAGTTCTTC.

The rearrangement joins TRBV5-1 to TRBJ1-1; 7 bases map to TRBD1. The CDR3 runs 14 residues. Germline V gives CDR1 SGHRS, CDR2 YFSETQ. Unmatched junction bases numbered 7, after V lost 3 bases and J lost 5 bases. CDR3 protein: CASSSGTEGTEAFF. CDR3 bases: TGCGCCAGCAGCTCCGGGACAGAGGGGACTGAAGCTTTCTTT.

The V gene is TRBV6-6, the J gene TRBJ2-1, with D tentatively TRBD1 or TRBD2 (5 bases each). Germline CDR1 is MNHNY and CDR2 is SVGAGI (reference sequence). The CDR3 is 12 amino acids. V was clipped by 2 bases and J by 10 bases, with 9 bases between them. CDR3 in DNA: TGTGCCAGCAGTTACGGGTGGGGGGAGCAGTTCTTC. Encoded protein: CASSYGWGEQFF.

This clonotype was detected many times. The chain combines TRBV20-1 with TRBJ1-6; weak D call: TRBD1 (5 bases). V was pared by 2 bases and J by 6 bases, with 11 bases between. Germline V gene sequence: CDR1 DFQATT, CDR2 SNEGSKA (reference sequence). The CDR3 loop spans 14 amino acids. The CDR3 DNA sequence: TGCAGTGCTAGATTCCCAGGGTCTAATTCACCCCTCCACTTT. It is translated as CSARFPGSNSPLHF.

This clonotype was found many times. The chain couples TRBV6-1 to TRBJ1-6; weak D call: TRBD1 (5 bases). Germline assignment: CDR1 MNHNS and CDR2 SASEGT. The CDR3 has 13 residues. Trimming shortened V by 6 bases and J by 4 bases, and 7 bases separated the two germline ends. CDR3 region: CASRTAYNSPLHF. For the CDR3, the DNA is TGTGCCAGCAGGACAGCATATAATTCACCCCTCCACTTT.

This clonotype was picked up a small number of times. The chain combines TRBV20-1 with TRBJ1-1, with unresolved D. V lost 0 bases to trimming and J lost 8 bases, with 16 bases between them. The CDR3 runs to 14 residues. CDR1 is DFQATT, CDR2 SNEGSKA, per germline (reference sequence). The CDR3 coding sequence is TGCAGTGCTAGAGATCTACGACTGCTAGCAGAAGCTTTCTTT. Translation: CSARDLRLLAEAFF.

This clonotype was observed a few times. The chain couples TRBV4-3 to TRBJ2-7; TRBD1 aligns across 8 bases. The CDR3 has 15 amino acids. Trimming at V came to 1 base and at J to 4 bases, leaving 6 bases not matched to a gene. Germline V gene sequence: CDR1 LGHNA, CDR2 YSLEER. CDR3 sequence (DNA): TGCGCCAGCAGCCAAGTTCGGGACAGGTCATACGAGCAGTACTTC. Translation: CASSQVRDRSYEQYF.

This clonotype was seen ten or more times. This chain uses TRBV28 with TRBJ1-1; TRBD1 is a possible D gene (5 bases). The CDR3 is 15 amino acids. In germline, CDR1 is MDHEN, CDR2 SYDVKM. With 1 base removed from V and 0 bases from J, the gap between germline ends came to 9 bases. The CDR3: CASSLFGAMNTEAFF. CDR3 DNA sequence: TGTGCCAGCAGTTTATTTGGGGCGATGAACACTGAAGCTTTCTTT.

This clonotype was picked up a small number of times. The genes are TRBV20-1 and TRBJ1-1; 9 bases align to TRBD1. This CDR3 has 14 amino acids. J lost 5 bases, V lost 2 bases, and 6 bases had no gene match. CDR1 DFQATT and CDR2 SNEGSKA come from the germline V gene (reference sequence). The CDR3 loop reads CSARTGGWGTEAFF. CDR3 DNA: TGCAGTGCTAGAACAGGGGGCTGGGGGACTGAAGCTTTCTTT.

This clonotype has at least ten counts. Written as DNA, the CDR3 is TGTGCCAGCAGGTCAACTAGCGGGGGCTGGGGGACCCAGTACTTC. Residues: CASRSTSGGWGTQYF. This sequence joins TRBV5-6 and TRBJ2-5; 11 bases map to TRBD2. Per the germline V gene, CDR1 is SGHDT and CDR2 is YYEEEE. With 5 bases clipped from V and 7 bases from J, the junction kept 10 bases outside the gene matches. This CDR3 contains 15 residues.

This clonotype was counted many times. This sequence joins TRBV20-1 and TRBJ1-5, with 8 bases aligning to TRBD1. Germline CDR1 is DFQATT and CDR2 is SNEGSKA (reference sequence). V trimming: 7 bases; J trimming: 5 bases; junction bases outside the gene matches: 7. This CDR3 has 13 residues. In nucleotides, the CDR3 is TGCAGTGTTGAGGACAGGGTCGATCAGCCCCAGCATTTT. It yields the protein CSVEDRVDQPQHF.

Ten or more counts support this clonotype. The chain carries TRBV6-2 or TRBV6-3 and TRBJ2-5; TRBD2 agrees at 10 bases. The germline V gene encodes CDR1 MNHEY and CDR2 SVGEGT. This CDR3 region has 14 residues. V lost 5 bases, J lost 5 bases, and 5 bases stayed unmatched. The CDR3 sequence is CASSKGLAIETQYF. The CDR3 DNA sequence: TGTGCCAGCAGTAAGGGACTAGCGATTGAGACCCAGTACTTC.

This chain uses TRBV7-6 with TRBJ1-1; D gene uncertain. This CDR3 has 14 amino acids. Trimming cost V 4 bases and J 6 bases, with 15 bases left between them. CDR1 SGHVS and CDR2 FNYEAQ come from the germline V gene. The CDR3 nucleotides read TGTGCCAGCAGCTCCAGTCGAAGGGCCTCTGAAGCTTTCTTT. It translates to CASSSSRRASEAFF.

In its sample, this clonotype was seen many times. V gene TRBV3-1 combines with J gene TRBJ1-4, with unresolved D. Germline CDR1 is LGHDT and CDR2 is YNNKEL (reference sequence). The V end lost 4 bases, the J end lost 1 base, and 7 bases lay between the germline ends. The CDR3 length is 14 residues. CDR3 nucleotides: TGTGCCAGCAGCCCCACACTAACTAATGAAAAACTGTTTTTT. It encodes CASSPTLTNEKLFF.

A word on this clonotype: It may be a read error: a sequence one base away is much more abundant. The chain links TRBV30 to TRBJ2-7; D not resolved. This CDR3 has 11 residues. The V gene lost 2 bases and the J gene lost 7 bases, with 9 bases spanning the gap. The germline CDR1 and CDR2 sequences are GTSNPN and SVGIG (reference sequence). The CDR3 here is CAWSSAEEQYF. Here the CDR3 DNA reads TGTGCCTGGAGTTCGGCAGAAGAGCAGTACTTC.

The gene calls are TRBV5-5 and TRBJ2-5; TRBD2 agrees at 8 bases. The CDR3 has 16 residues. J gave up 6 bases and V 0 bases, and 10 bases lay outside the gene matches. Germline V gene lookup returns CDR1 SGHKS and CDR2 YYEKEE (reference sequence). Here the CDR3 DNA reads TGTGCCAGCAGCTTGGATACGGGGGGGAGTTCGAAGACCCAGTACTTC. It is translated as CASSLDTGGSSKTQYF.

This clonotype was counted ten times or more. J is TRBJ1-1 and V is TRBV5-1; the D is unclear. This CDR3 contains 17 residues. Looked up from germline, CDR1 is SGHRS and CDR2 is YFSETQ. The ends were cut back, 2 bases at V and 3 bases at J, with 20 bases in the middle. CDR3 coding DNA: TGCGCCAGCAGCTTTGGCCCGGGCTACGTCCCCGACACTGAAGCTTTCTTT. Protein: CASSFGPGYVPDTEAFF.